The sample holds one count of the clone carrying this T cell receptor (beta chain). J lost 2 bases, V lost 2 bases, and 3 bases had no gene match. Per the germline V gene, CDR1 is SGHRS and CDR2 is YFSETQ. The CDR3 is 14 amino acids. The sample originates from a study of shared clonotypes between healthy human individuals. Study-wide context: The study used three CD4 naive, three CD4 memory, two CD8 naive and one CD8 memory plate per donor.

Clones were sequenced by immunoSEQ multiplex PCR, and TCRdb holds only the in-frame ones, with some missing. The sample lists roughly 2.5 million clones, roughly 92% seen once, with over 0.12% in the top ten. The source of this sequence is a man aged 18 to 29 in good health. The chain recombines TRBV5-1 with TRBJ2-5; 7 nucleotides align to TRBD2. The sequenced material came from naive CD4+ T cells sorted from blood. Documented subset: CD45RA+ positively selected. The CDR3 sequence is CASSFSGFQETQYF. The DNA of the CDR3 is TGCGCCAGCAGCTTTAGCGGGTTTCAAGAGACCCAGTACTTC.